The TCR beta chain described here comes from a study of low-dose radiotherapy and immunotherapy resistance in tumors. Study context: Aspirin 300 mg was given orally each day for four cycles from cycle 1 day 1.

Primers targeting TRAV and TRBV primed first-strand cDNA, covering alpha and beta chains. Both a constant-region primer and a V-primer adapter served to amplify TCRs across approximately 19 PCR cycles. In vitro transcription was used to amplify the isolated mRNA. One entry per CDR3 protein, called by TCRdb with MiXCR from the reads. The sample contains tens of thousands of distinct CDR3 sequences, over 15% of which appear only once. Many counts were recorded for this clonotype. The time point was: before trial treatment. Each donor was administered nivolumab, ipilimumab, aspirin, low-dose cyclophosphamide and low-dose radiotherapy. V lost 8 bases and J 2 bases, leaving 16 bases between the germline ends. CDR1 and CDR2 (germline): SNHLY, FYNNEI. This CDR3 is 15 amino acids long.

This TCR came from a male donor with prostate cancer. The V call is TRBV2, the J call TRBJ2-1; unclear D gene. The sample in question was PBMCs, obtained before treatment. CDR3 coding DNA: TGTGCCAGCCAAATAATCGGACCAGCCTACAATGAGCAGTTCTTC. This sequence encodes CASQIIGPAYNEQFF.